This entry lists 26 T cell receptor beta chains sequenced from one sample in a study of T cell repertoires in cytomegalovirus infection. These receptors lack a known antigen. TCRdb itself ran the reads through MiXCR, one entry per CDR3 protein. Among around 800,000 distinct CDR3 sequences listed, 30% to 35% were seen once. The sequenced sample was cultured CD8+ T cells from PBMCs, obtained from culture after CMV antigen stimulation. These receptors originate from a human donor in good health (CMV status not recorded). Some clones in this sample may be carry-over from other donors' samples.

This clonotype was seen a few times. The rearrangement joins TRBV28 to TRBJ2-7; no definite D call. The V end lost 5 bases, the J end lost 3 bases, and 17 bases lay between the germline ends. The CDR3 is made up of 15 amino acids. Per the germline V gene, CDR1 is MDHEN and CDR2 is SYDVKM. The CDR3 DNA reads as TGTGCCAGCAGTCCCCAGATGCAGTCCAACTACGAGCAGTACTTC. Translation gives CASSPQMQSNYEQYF.

This sequence joins TRBV29-1 and TRBJ1-1; maybe TRBD1 (5 bases). Germline V gives CDR1 SQVTM, CDR2 ANQGSEA. This CDR3 region has 14 residues. Trimming removed 6 bases from V and 6 bases from J, with 20 bases in between. CDR3 sequence: CSVGPSGLAAEAFF. In DNA, the CDR3 is TGCAGCGTCGGGCCGTCGGGACTCGCGGCTGAAGCTTTCTTT.

This clonotype was detected only a few times. The chain employs TRBV7-9 and TRBJ2-5; 8 nucleotides align to TRBD1. The J segment lost 1 base and the V segment lost 5 bases, leaving 12 bases of the junction unmatched. CDR1 SEHNR and CDR2 FQNEAQ come from the germline V gene (reference sequence). The CDR3 spans 17 residues. This CDR3 is CASSHPRQGQIQETQYF. The CDR3 DNA is TGTGCCAGCAGCCACCCCCGACAGGGGCAAATCCAAGAGACCCAGTACTTC.

The chain employs TRBV6-5 and TRBJ1-1; D might be TRBD1 (5 bases). The germline V and J ends were trimmed by 8 bases and 0 bases, with 7 bases remaining between them. This CDR3 has 12 amino acids. Germline lookup yields CDR1 MNHEY and CDR2 SVGAGI. Here the CDR3 DNA reads TGTGCCAGCGGGACCTTGAACACTGAAGCTTTCTTT. This codes for CASGTLNTEAFF.

Here the CDR3 reads CASSLSQGPGELFF. In DNA form, the CDR3 reads TGTGCCAGCAGTTTGAGTCAGGGTCCCGGGGAGCTGTTTTTT. The chain couples TRBV12-3 or TRBV12-4 to TRBJ2-2, with a tentative D call TRBD1 (5 bases). Trimming took off 3 bases at V and 6 bases at J, with 11 bases between the two ends. This CDR3 spans 14 amino acids.

This clonotype was picked up one time. This chain links TRBV27 with TRBJ2-1; D remains unclear. CDR1 and CDR2 from the germline V gene are MNHEY and SMNVEV (reference sequence). V was trimmed by 7 bases and J by 0 bases, leaving 13 bases between them. This CDR3 has 15 residues. The CDR3 DNA sequence: TGTGCCAGCAAATTTGGGGTGTCCTCCTACAATGAGCAGTTCTTC. As protein: CASKFGVSSYNEQFF.

V is TRBV12-3 or TRBV12-4 and J is TRBJ2-7, with D maybe TRBD1 (6 bases). This CDR3 is built from 12 residues. V dropped 4 bases and J dropped 7 bases, with 11 bases sitting between them. The CDR3 region is CASSSGHIEQYF. CDR3 bases: TGTGCCAGCAGTTCGGGACACATAGAGCAGTACTTC.

The CDR3 sequence is CASSQVEGIYNSPLHF. CDR3 in DNA: TGTGCCAGCAGCCAAGTCGAGGGGATCTATAATTCACCCCTCCACTTT. The J gene is TRBJ1-6, the V gene TRBV3-1, with D perhaps TRBD1 (5 bases). The CDR3 contains 16 residues. Germline CDR1 and CDR2: LGHDT and YNNKEL (reference sequence). The V and J ends lost 1 base and 3 bases respectively, with 10 bases between them.

The chain is built from TRBV5-4 and TRBJ1-2; no clear D gene. The V end was cut by 1 base, the J end by 3 bases, with 10 bases between. The germline gives CDR1 SGHNT, CDR2 YYREEE (reference sequence). This CDR3 contains 14 residues. CDR3: CASSLSTAYYGYTF. The CDR3, as DNA: TGTGCCAGCAGCTTGAGCACAGCTTACTATGGCTACACCTTC.

The V and J genes are TRBV6-2 or TRBV6-3 and TRBJ2-3; 7 bases line up with TRBD1. The CDR3 length is 16 residues. CDR1 and CDR2 (germline): MNHEY, SVGEGT. Trimming cost V 2 bases and J 2 bases; bases outside gene matches: 7. CDR3 in amino acids: CASSYDRQGHTDTQYF. In nucleotides, the CDR3 is TGTGCCAGCAGTTACGACCGACAGGGCCACACAGATACGCAGTATTTT.

The genes are TRBV12-3 or TRBV12-4 and TRBJ1-2; no reliable D call. This CDR3 comprises 14 residues. The V gene lost 0 bases and the J gene lost 3 bases, with 8 bases spanning the gap. The CDR3 nucleotides are TGTGCCAGCAGTTTAGCGTACGGGGACTATGGCTACACCTTC. This sequence encodes CASSLAYGDYGYTF.

This clonotype was counted between two and nine times. This chain joins TRBV7-3 and TRBJ2-3, with 14 bases aligning to TRBD2. Trimming cost V 1 base and J 1 base; bases outside gene matches: 4. The CDR3 is made up of 18 amino acids. CDR1 and CDR2 (germline): SGHTA, FQGTGA. For the CDR3, the DNA is TGTGCCAGCAGCTTAATGGGACTAGCGGGGGCACGCACAGATACGCAGTATTTT. Its translation is CASSLMGLAGARTDTQYF. Using reference TRBV7-3 and TRBJ2-3 for the parts outside the CDR3, the full variable domain is GAGVSQTPSNKVTEKGKYVELRCDPISGHTALYWYRQSLGQGPEFLIYFQGTGAADDSGLPNDRFFAVRPEGSVSTLKIQRTERGDSAVYLCASSLMGLAGARTDTQYFGPGTRLTVL.

This clonotype has a handful of counts. The chain couples TRBV7-6 to TRBJ2-1, with a tentative D call TRBD2 (6 bases). The CDR3 is 14 residues long. The V end lost 4 bases, the J end lost 8 bases, and 15 bases lay between the germline ends. The germline V gene encodes CDR1 SGHVS and CDR2 FNYEAQ. CDR3 sequence: CASSSRDPGDEQFF. The CDR3 DNA is TGTGCCAGCAGCTCCCGGGACCCGGGGGATGAGCAGTTCTTC.

This chain links TRBV19 with TRBJ1-6; D uncertain. The V gene's germline CDR1 is LNHDA and CDR2 SQIVND (reference sequence). Deletions cut 5 bases from V and 9 bases from J, with 11 bases between. This CDR3 has 13 residues. CDR3 residues: CASSPRPGSPLHF. CDR3 DNA: TGTGCCAGTAGTCCCCGGCCAGGTTCACCCCTCCACTTT.

This rearrangement joins TRBV4-1 to TRBJ2-7; 7 bases are a match to TRBD1. Germline loops: CDR1 MGHRA, CDR2 YSYEKL. The CDR3 loop spans 14 amino acids. Trimming removed 3 bases from V and 1 base from J; junction bases left unmatched: 3. CDR3 sequence reads: CASSHWTGSYEQYF. The CDR3 coding sequence is TGCGCCAGCAGCCACTGGACAGGATCCTACGAGCAGTACTTC.

This clonotype has a count of ten or more. The gene calls are TRBV11-2 and TRBJ2-1; TRBD2 might be the D (5 bases). V gave up 4 bases and J gave up 5 bases, with 15 bases separating them. The V gene's germline CDR1 is SGHAT and CDR2 FQNNGV. The CDR3 covers 15 residues. Here the CDR3 reads CASSSQPVANNEQFF. For the CDR3, the DNA is TGTGCCAGCAGCTCCCAGCCGGTAGCGAACAATGAGCAGTTCTTC.

This clonotype was detected only a few times. Here the CDR3 DNA reads TGTGCCAGCAGTAATACCGGGACATATGCGAACACCGGGGAGCTGTTTTTT. Amino acid sequence: CASSNTGTYANTGELFF. This chain connects TRBV27 to TRBJ2-2; TRBD1 is a possible D gene (6 bases). There are 17 residues in the CDR3. Germline V gene lookup returns CDR1 MNHEY and CDR2 SMNVEV (reference sequence). The V gene lost 5 bases and the J gene lost 0 bases, with 16 bases spanning the gap.

This clonotype was seen at least ten times. The V call is TRBV6-6, the J call TRBJ1-6; 8 positions match TRBD1. The J segment lost 7 bases and the V segment lost 10 bases, leaving 18 bases of the junction unmatched. The CDR3 loop spans 17 amino acids. Germline V gene data show CDR1 as MNHNY and CDR2 as SVGAGI (reference sequence). The CDR3 bases are TGTGCCACCACCACATCGGACAGGGTGGTTTGGAATTCACCCCTCCACTTT. Translation: CATTTSDRVVWNSPLHF.

This clonotype was detected a few times. This chain connects TRBV19 to TRBJ2-7; D is ambiguous. This CDR3 region has 14 residues. V lost 0 bases and J 5 bases, leaving 11 bases between the germline ends. Germline loops: CDR1 LNHDA, CDR2 SQIVND (reference sequence). The CDR3 nucleotides are TGTGCCAGTAGTATAGATGGGAATGTGGACGAGCAGTACTTC. It is translated as CASSIDGNVDEQYF.

In its sample, this clonotype was seen a few times. The chain uses TRBV20-1 and TRBJ1-2; unclear D gene. CDR1 and CDR2 from the germline V gene are DFQATT and SNEGSKA (reference sequence). CDR3 length equals 13 residues. The germline V and J ends were trimmed by 6 bases and 2 bases, with 13 bases remaining between them. CDR3 DNA sequence: TGCAGTGCCCAGAGTGGAGGAAACTATGGCTACACCTTC. Amino acids: CSAQSGGNYGYTF.

The chain is built from TRBV6-1 and TRBJ2-1; TRBD1 agrees at 7 bases. Germline trimming cut 8 bases from V and 5 bases from J; bases unmatched to any gene: 9. The CDR3 sequence is 14 residues long. Germline values: CDR1 MNHNS, CDR2 SASEGT. The CDR3 sequence: CASHTTGVHNEQFF. The CDR3 DNA reads as TGTGCCAGCCACACCACAGGGGTCCACAATGAGCAGTTCTTC.

The chain joins TRBV7-9 to TRBJ1-1; the match to TRBD1 covers 8 bases. This CDR3 has 15 amino acids. The ends lost 5 bases at V and 7 bases at J; junction bases unmatched: 12. The germline gives CDR1 SEHNR, CDR2 FQNEAQ (reference sequence). CDR3 DNA sequence: TGTGCCAGCAGCCCAAAGACAGGGGTGTTGGGTGAAGCTTTCTTT. It translates to CASSPKTGVLGEAFF.

The chain combines TRBV15 with TRBJ2-2; 9 bases are a match to TRBD1. The V gene's germline CDR1 is LNHNV and CDR2 YYDKDF (reference sequence). This CDR3 spans 17 amino acids. Germline trimming cut 0 bases from V and 4 bases from J; bases unmatched to any gene: 6. CDR3 sequence reads: CATSRDPGQGITGELFF. The CDR3 region has the DNA TGTGCCACCAGCAGAGATCCCGGACAGGGGATCACCGGGGAGCTGTTTTTT.

This clonotype was counted a few times. The chain employs TRBV27 and TRBJ2-3; D is ambiguous. With 2 bases removed from V and 1 base from J, the gap between germline ends came to 10 bases. This CDR3 is 15 amino acids long. From germline, CDR1 is MNHEY and CDR2 SMNVEV (reference sequence). The DNA of the CDR3 is TGTGCCAGCAGTTTAGTTAACATCGGCACAGATACGCAGTATTTT. As protein: CASSLVNIGTDTQYF.

Only a few counts were recorded for this clonotype. The rearrangement uses TRBV6-1 and TRBJ2-1; TRBD1 matches 10 bases. This CDR3 has 16 amino acids. The V gene end was trimmed by 6 bases and the J gene end by 7 bases; junction bases not matched to a gene: 12. CDR1 is MNHNS, CDR2 SASEGT, per germline. The CDR3 protein is CASRKRGQGSRNEQFF. CDR3 nucleotide sequence: TGTGCCAGCAGGAAAAGGGGACAGGGGTCTAGAAATGAGCAGTTCTTC.

This clonotype showed up just a few times. The V and J genes are TRBV20-1 and TRBJ2-2; D unresolved. This CDR3 has 11 residues. The ends were cut back, 6 bases at V and 6 bases at J, with 8 bases in the middle. Germline CDR1 DFQATT, CDR2 SNEGSKA (reference sequence). This CDR3 reads CSAEEAGELFF. The CDR3 bases are TGCAGTGCCGAAGAGGCCGGGGAGCTGTTTTTT.